This entry lists 11 T cell receptor beta chains sequenced from one sample in a study of OX40 agonist ivuxolimab in advanced cancers. Data came from immunoSEQ multiplex PCR; TCRdb stores just in-frame clones and leaves some out. The sample shows 100,000 or so clones, approximately 91% of them seen only once. The sample in question was CD4+ or CD8+ T cells sorted from blood, obtained in a trial of the OX40 agonist ivuxolimab. These receptors were collected from an adult with an advanced solid tumor such as melanoma, head and neck, liver or kidney cancer.

This clone was seen a single time. V is TRBV5-6 and J is TRBJ2-7; the D gene is possibly TRBD1 (6 bases). This CDR3 has 12 residues. The V gene lost 1 base and the J gene lost 4 bases, with 6 bases spanning the gap. In germline, CDR1 is SGHDT, CDR2 YYEEEE. The CDR3: CASSLRGYEQYF. The CDR3 DNA follows: TGTGCCAGCAGCTTGAGGGGGTACGAGCAGTACTTC.

This rearrangement joins TRBV27 to TRBJ1-2; TRBD1 might be the D (6 bases). V was clipped by 3 bases and J by 0 bases, with 11 bases between them. Germline CDR1 MNHEY, CDR2 SMNVEV (reference sequence). The CDR3 extends over 15 amino acids. The CDR3 sequence: CASSLGAPPNYGYTF. The CDR3 coding sequence is TGTGCCAGCAGTTTGGGGGCCCCTCCTAACTATGGCTACACCTTC.

This clone showed up just a few times. V is TRBV7-9 and J is TRBJ1-4; the D gene is possibly TRBD1 (6 bases). CDR1 and CDR2 from the germline V gene are SEHNR and FQNEAQ (reference sequence). The CDR3 sequence is 12 residues long. V was cut by 6 bases and J by 9 bases, with 11 bases left in between. CDR3 DNA: TGTGCCAGCAGTGGACAGCGGAAAAAACTGTTTTTT. Amino acids: CASSGQRKKLFF.

The genes are TRBV19 and TRBJ2-1; D may match TRBD1 or TRBD2 (5 bases each). CDR3 length equals 13 residues. The germline V gene has CDR1 LNHDA and CDR2 SQIVND (reference sequence). V lost 8 bases and J lost 3, with 11 bases in between. DNA for the CDR3: TGTGCCAGTGACAGCGGCTACTACAATGAGCAGTTCTTC. Encoded protein: CASDSGYYNEQFF.

The chain is built from TRBV5-4 and TRBJ2-7, with a possible D match to TRBD1 (6 bases). This CDR3 has 15 residues. V dropped 0 bases and J dropped 2 bases, with 12 bases sitting between them. In germline, CDR1 is SGHNT, CDR2 YYREEE (reference sequence). CDR3 nucleotide sequence: TGTGCCAGCAGCTTGGAAACAGGGTTTACCTACGAGCAGTACTTC. Translated: CASSLETGFTYEQYF.

This rearrangement joins TRBV19 to TRBJ1-6, with D maybe TRBD1 (6 bases). The germline CDR1 and CDR2 sequences are LNHDA and SQIVND (reference sequence). With 7 bases removed from V and 3 bases from J, the gap between germline ends came to 10 bases. The CDR3 loop spans 14 amino acids. The CDR3 nucleotides are TGTGCCAGTACACCCAGGGGCTATAATTCACCCCTCCACTTT. This translates into CASTPRGYNSPLHF.

The chain has TRBV5-1 and TRBJ1-1, with D unresolved. The germline gives CDR1 SGHRS, CDR2 YFSETQ. The CDR3 is made up of 13 amino acids. V dropped 5 bases and J dropped 6 bases, with 14 bases sitting between them. This chain's CDR3 is CASREGSVPEAFF. CDR3 nucleotide sequence: TGCGCCAGCAGAGAGGGCTCAGTACCTGAAGCTTTCTTT. The complete variable domain, with remaining parts taken from reference TRBV5-1 and TRBJ1-1, reads KAGVTQTPRYLIKTRGQQVTLSCSPISGHRSVSWYQQTPGQGLQFLFEYFSETQRNKGNFPGRFSGRQFSNSRSEMNVSTLELGDSALYLCASREGSVPEAFFGQGTRLTVV.

The CDR3 protein is CASSRSTGWANVLTF. DNA of the CDR3: TGTGCCAGCAGCCGATCAACAGGGTGGGCCAACGTCCTGACTTTC. The chain combines TRBV7-9 with TRBJ2-6, with a weak D call TRBD1 (6 bases). The CDR3 has 15 residues. V was pared by 5 bases and J by 5 bases, with 13 bases between. Germline V gene sequence: CDR1 SEHNR, CDR2 FQNEAQ (reference sequence). The whole variable domain, remainder taken from reference TRBV7-9 and TRBJ2-6, is DTGVSQNPRHKITKRGQNVTFRCDPISEHNRLYWYRQTLGQGPEFLTYFQNEAQLEKSRLLSDRFSAERPKGSFSTLEIQRTEQGDSAMYLCASSRSTGWANVLTFGAGSRLTVL.

The chain recombines TRBV19 with TRBJ2-7, with D maybe TRBD2 (6 bases). CDR3 size: 15 residues. Germline values: CDR1 LNHDA, CDR2 SQIVND (reference sequence). V was clipped by 6 bases and J by 4 bases, with 19 bases between them. The CDR3 here is CASRSTGPEGYEQYF. For the CDR3, the DNA is TGTGCCAGTAGGTCAACCGGGCCGGAGGGATACGAGCAGTACTTC.

This chain joins TRBV5-4 and TRBJ2-1; 8 bases map to TRBD2. This CDR3 spans 17 amino acids. Losses at the gene ends were 2 bases for V and 7 bases for J; bases not matched to a gene: 14. Germline lookup yields CDR1 SGHNT and CDR2 YYREEE (reference sequence). CDR3 nucleotides: TGTGCCAGCAGCTTACTCCGGGTACAGCGGGGGCGAAATGAGCAGTTCTTC. Residues: CASSLLRVQRGRNEQFF.

The V call is TRBV10-1, the J call TRBJ2-2, with unresolved D. The CDR3 totals 13 residues. With 5 bases removed from V and 5 bases from J, the gap between germline ends came to 9 bases. CDR1 is WNHNN and CDR2 is SYGVQD in the germline V gene (reference sequence). The DNA for the CDR3 is TGCGCCAGCAGTCGAAAGCGAACCGGGGAGCTGTTTTTT. Its translation: CASSRKRTGELFF.